This TCR beta chain emerged from a study of blood T cell repertoires in COVID-19 (dated by TCRdb to 2018 to 2020). Study-level background: Samples covering the acute and convalescent phases of COVID-19 were provided by collaborators in the United States, Italy and Spain. The prospective study material was composed of cDNA or gDNA derived from T cells, B-cell-depleted T cells, or PBMCs. Deeply sampled blood TCRbeta repertoires from subjects exposed to, actively infected with, or recovered from COVID-19 were included in the dataset. The repertoires were released in a freely available public database intended as a resource for research on the immune response to SARS-CoV-2. The samples were drawn from two sources: the first 160 participants of the ongoing ImmuneRACE study, and fewer than 1,500 subjects contributed by 6 global collaborators. A de-identified subject ID, COVID-19 status, age in years and sex were almost always included in the sample metadata. Where HLA class I and class II types were available, the types were taken from metadata supplied by the sample provider, not from assay-based typing.

TCRbeta CDR3 regions were amplified from genomic DNA using the immunoSEQ Assay, a bias-controlled multiplex PCR. The paper's processing steps were these. Nucleated cell counts per sample were estimated from amplification of reference gene primers within the assay. To quantify the absolute abundance of each unique TCRbeta CDR3 rearrangement, sequence reads were collapsed and filtered. Productive Simpson clonality was computed per sample as the square root of Simpson's diversity index over productive rearrangements. Held by TCRdb, this immuneACCESS table contains in-frame sequences only and omits some clones. Under half of the omission traces to an unresolved V gene where checked; the cause of the rest is unknown. V and J calls and clone size are given by that table; D and trimming were obtained from the DNA. The table for this sample lists 35,000 to 55,000 clones; approximately 85% of them were counted only once. Jointly, the top ten make up 9% to 15% of the sample.

Each collaborating institution followed its own protocols to collect whole blood in K2EDTA tubes. Collaborator samples were shipped for TCRbeta analysis as frozen whole blood, isolated PBMCs, or DNA extracted from either sample type. Trimming takes 2 bases from V and 6 bases from J, and the germline ends sit 8 bases apart. From the cysteine up to the phenylalanine, the CDR3 has a length of 13 residues. Just the 39-base CDR3 DNA is kept, in frame starting at base 1. CDR1 and CDR2 are drawn from the germline V gene (reference sequence): LNHDA, SQIVND. To note about this clone: Its recognized antigen is unknown. Base qualities are missing; no much larger clone stands one base away.

Broader findings and caveats from the paper: The quantity of clinical and demographic metadata differed by source and by participant and was supplied without curation.

The specimen sequenced was peripheral blood. The rearrangement combines TRBV19 with TRBJ2-1; 6 matching bases give a weak D call of TRBD2. The TCR sequence derives from a human donor in a cohort sampled during active COVID-19. The CDR3 is CASSISGFNEQFF. The DNA sequence is given as TGTGCCAGTAGTATAAGCGGGTTCAATGAGCAGTTCTTC.